This T cell receptor beta chain emerged from a study of T-cell memory formation after mild COVID-19 (dated by TCRdb to the early 2020s). A note on the overall study: TCR sequence clusters from the two donors were found to be largely donor specific. Two young, previously healthy adult volunteers made up the cohort, one male and one female. T-cell clones expanding and contracting after mild COVID-19 in a couple of donors were tracked by longitudinal TCRalpha and TCRbeta repertoire sequencing. Points the paper makes about the study in general: Contracting CD4+ clones were located mainly in the CM and EM memory subsets, whereas CD8+ clones were found to be enriched in EMRA. SARS-CoV-2 specificity was not confirmed for the second-wave clones peaking on day 37. Clones that contracted from day 15 to 85 showed balanced CD4/CD8 phenotypes, whereas a second wave of clones that expanded from day 15 to 37 leaned towards CD4+. Some responding clones were detected in pre-infection memory, suggesting pre-existing cross-reactive memory T cells joined the SARS-CoV-2 response. Only two mild cases were covered by the study, and larger cohorts that include severe cases with pre-infection samples were considered necessary.

The run used an Illumina NovaSeq 6000. TCRalpha and TCRbeta cDNA libraries were constructed by 5'RACE with constant-segment primers, with sample barcodes and unique molecular identifiers being introduced. RNA was extracted from every sample with Trizol reagent. The libraries were amplified in two PCR steps, and the second step added a second sample barcode and Illumina TruSeq adapters. Sequencing of the libraries was done on an Illumina NovaSeq, producing 2 x 150 bp paired-end reads. Per the authors' processing: With migec v1.2.7, reads were demultiplexed and then collapsed into UMI-guided consensus sequences. With mixcr v2.1.11, UMI consensuses were aligned to TRA and TRB V and J templates and assembled into clonotypes. Expanded or contracted clonotypes were those called significant by both edgeR and NoisET, with noise models trained on biological replicates. For edgeR calls, the thresholds were a false discovery rate-adjusted p below 0.01 and a log2 fold-change of 1. As an exploratory analysis of dynamics, PCA with hierarchical clustering was applied to max-normalized trajectories of the 1000 most abundant clonotypes. The CD4 or CD8 phenotype of responding clones was assigned using the separately sequenced CD4+ and CD8+ repertoires. TCRdb reworked the public reads: Q25 trimming with fastp, MiXCR clone assembly, productive beta chains retained. Every CDR3 protein is listed once, alongside the most common genes and DNA of its rows. For this entry, the V and J calls and clone size follow TCRdb and not the study's own pipeline. Across this sample there are roughly 400,000 distinct CDR3 sequences, with around 17% seen only once. The top ten constitute approximately 21% of the sample.

This clonotype was seen more than once but under ten times. Its target antigen remains unknown. The sample holds no much larger clone one base away, and base qualities are not on file. PBMCs were isolated by Ficoll-Paque density gradient centrifugation. Reading the germline V gene gives CDR1 ENHRY and CDR2 SYGVKD. V loses 5 bases, J loses 5 bases, and the germline ends lie 12 bases apart. Measured from the cysteine to the phenylalanine, the CDR3 is 13 residues long. Just CDR3 DNA is preserved here, 39 bases in frame from base 1. What was sequenced was PBMCs or a T cell subset sorted from them (not recorded which). The TCR comes from a man between 18 and 29 years old who had mild COVID-19 (a few samples of this study predate the infection). The sample titles of this study are shuffled in the database, so cell type and time point are left out; the donor was told from shared clones. The sequence joins TRBV10-3 to TRBJ1-2; the D gene is possibly TRBD1, with 5 bases matching. The DNA sequence is TGTGCCATCAGTCCCGACAGAGATTATGGCTACACCTTC. Translated, it reads CAISPDRDYGYTF.